This T cell receptor beta chain was captured by sequencing in a study of cytomegalovirus exposure and HLA in healthy donors (dated by TCRdb to the late 2010s). Concerning the study at large: According to an earlier analysis of a few hundred of the donors, about 180 million T cells yielded 117 million unique TCR beta sequences and 250 to 350 Gb of sequence data. A few DR-DQ haplotypes were treated as single units for association and clustering because of strong linkage in the cohort. The number of typed donors differed by locus: about 629-630 for A, B, C, DRB1 and DQB1; some 500 for DQA1; around 610 for DPA1; and roughly 470 for DPB1. Rather than drawing on any new phenotypic data, the later analysis identified candidate immune exposures from TCR beta sequences and the way those sequences occurred across donors. The study combined high-throughput TCR immunosequencing, statistical association of individual TCRs with disease status, and machine learning to predict cytomegalovirus infection status. The study aimed to test whether cataloging public T cell receptors could reveal signatures of past pathogen exposure. Alongside the repertoire data, information on donor age, sex, ethnicity and CMV serostatus was compiled. Class I and class II HLA loci were covered by the typing at four-digit resolution. Among about 400 genotyped donors of the cohort, an average of around 250,000 unique TCR beta nucleotide sequences was sequenced per donor, of which about 19% were non-productive. Among the roughly 390 genotyped donors, 75% to 90% belonged to the genetic ancestry cluster associated with self-reported Caucasian donors. The study profiled the T cell repertoires of hundreds of subjects by immunosequencing and related them to cytomegalovirus serostatus. In a later analysis, previously published TCR beta repertoires from fewer than 750 donors were re-analyzed and high-resolution HLA genotyping was added so that TCR occurrence patterns could be studied. A separate validation cohort of more than 100 different subjects was used in addition to the roughly 620-subject first cohort. All discovery cohort repertoires had been generated on a single sequencing platform. An early release that covered about 640 HLA-typed donors contained 250 to 350 gigabases of sequencing data and about 84 million unique TCR sequences. Genome-wide SNP genotypes for about 60% of the roughly 670 donors were used in a later genetic analysis, which treated that subset as a discovery cohort. In an earlier analysis of 500 to 650 of the donors, high-throughput TCR beta sequencing was used to judge whether each TCR beta V gene segment behaved as functional or pseudogenic. The full study reports these points: CMV serostatus was the only immune exposure information available for the cohort. In a later genetic analysis, fewer N-insertions in productive TCRs were reported among donors in an Asian-associated ancestry cluster than the roughly 700-donor mean. Some IMGT-functional V segments, including TRBV6-2 and TRBV6-3, could not be told apart with the 87-base-pair reads, so those segments were excluded. Linkage disequilibrium might explain the correlated functional status among segregating V segments, but an unknown experimental factor could not be excluded. Three of the identified cytomegalovirus-associated TCR beta chains were confirmed in vitro to be specific for cytomegalovirus antigens. Only TCR beta chains were sequenced in this cohort, and the absence of alpha or paired-chain data limited detectable features. Across donors, most TCR sequences were observed very rarely, whereas some public TCRs were present in many individuals. Specific HLA alleles were associated with 15,000 to 20,000 TCR beta sequences at a false discovery rate of 0.05 in a later analysis. Presence/absence analyses assumed roughly uniform sequencing depth across donors, an assumption that may not hold. Strong co-occurrence of HLA alleles, especially DR and DQ, made assigning TCR associations to individual alleles difficult. V-gene and J-gene trimming of TCR beta chains was associated with a missense DCLRE1C variant in a later genetic analysis, and the association was replicated in an independent cohort. In a later analysis, HLA-associated TCR beta chains showed more clonal expansion and lower generation probabilities than non-associated chains that were equally common. In both the original and validation cohorts, the classifier was reported to diagnose cytomegalovirus status with high specificity and sensitivity. The study listed 150 to 200 TCR beta chains as associated with cytomegalovirus. Because HLA typing was missing for some donors at each locus, association tests included only the typed subset. In a later analysis, the rate of TCR association differed among HLA loci, with DRB1 alleles having the most associated TCRs and HLA-C alleles having the fewest. A group of highly shared sequence variants was considered likely to be a technical artifact of the sequencing pipeline. A later analysis found that most CMV-associated TCR beta chains appeared HLA-restricted, with HLA associations seemingly driven largely by CMV exposure. The authors suggested that the approach could potentially be extended to other disease states and immunological phenotypes. Because counts were too low, some 17 rarely observed V segments, including chromosome 9 orphons, were left out of the earlier analysis of some 640 of the donors. A later analysis reported that several top co-occurrence clusters appeared linked to parvovirus B19, influenza, CMV and Epstein-Barr virus. A further reported finding was that TCR beta sequences accurately predicted the HLA-A and HLA-B alleles for most subjects in the first cohort. An earlier analysis of approximately 530 of the donors showed that most TCR beta V segments appeared in productive rearrangements either about 87% or about 30% of the time, which broadly matched IMGT annotations.

The cohort comprised fewer than 750 healthy bone marrow donors. At the time of sampling, all cohort members were nominally healthy, though unrecorded immune exposures were likely present. The donor tested CMV seronegative, placing the donor among the 350 to 400 seronegative members of the cohort. Every donor gave a peripheral blood sample, and the peripheral blood mononuclear cells from that sample were used for TCR beta sequencing. The Qiagen DNeasy Blood Extraction Kit was used to extract genomic DNA from the blood cell samples. Receptors were amplified or captured by the immunoSEQ multiplex PCR assay. A mixture of 60 forward primers for TCR Vbeta segments and 13 reverse primers for TCR Jbeta segments was used in the multiplex PCR. The CDR3 region of rearranged TCR beta genes was amplified from genomic DNA by a multiplex PCR assay. Amplified TCR beta libraries were sequenced as 87-base-pair reads on the Illumina HiSeq System. The authors' pipeline ran thus. A later analysis tallied 75 million to 95 million unique TCR beta chains across the 700 or so repertoires, and around 12 million of those chains were shared by two or more donors. A nearest-neighbor algorithm error-corrected the raw reads and collapsed the reads into unique sequences, merging closely related sequences to remove PCR and sequencing errors. To assign V, D and J gene segments, CDR3 sequences were aligned to IMGT reference sequences. For a sequence to be retained, a match of at least six nucleotides to both a V gene segment and a J gene segment was required. Rearrangements were called productive when the CDR3 lacked stop codons and stayed in frame with V and J; all others were non-productive. Following IMGT convention, CDR3 was defined as the stretch from the second conserved V-encoded cysteine to the conserved J-encoded phenylalanine. In an earlier analysis of approximately 590 of the donors, sequences lacking an unambiguous match to a single V gene segment were excluded. An earlier analysis of approximately 590 of the donors classified V segments as functional when productive rearrangements were above 56.7% and as segregating when the standard deviation between donors was above 5%. A statistical classification framework was built to diagnose cytomegalovirus status from the catalog of TCR beta chain sequences. V and J gene assignment, in a later analysis, came from comparing TCR nucleotide sequences with IMGT/GENE-DB human TR gene sequences. The TCRdist pipeline was used in a later analysis to assign CDR3 sequences and most-parsimonious VDJ recombination scenarios. In a later analysis, every TCR beta chain was defined by the combination of its CDR3 amino acid sequence and its V-gene family, and reads without a unique V-gene family were dropped. As a way to deal with suspected cross-contamination and a sequencing artifact, a later analysis dropped approximately 570 nucleotide sequences that were highly shared and had low generation probability. In a later analysis, a clonal expansion index was calculated for each public chain from normalized within-repertoire ranks of inferred template counts. A later analysis computed generation probabilities with a VDJ recombination model fitted to out-of-frame rearrangements, and checked the results against IGoR. Hypergeometric tests were used in a later analysis to score TCR-TCR, TCR-HLA and TCR-CMV co-occurrence, with a repertoire-size bias correction applied to the TCR pairs. False discovery rates were estimated in a later analysis by permuting HLA or CMV assignments 20 times. In a later analysis, co-occurring TCRs were grouped using DBSCAN, and TCRdist sequence similarity was added for clustering within HLA-allele-positive subsets. Repertoires with fewer than 30,000 or more than 120,000 public chains were left out of co-occurrence clustering, as were a handful of repertoires with anomalous nucleotide sharing. The source is immuneACCESS, and TCRdb retained only in-frame sequences with V and J called. Part of the clones is not carried over; for the studies checked, unresolved V genes explain less than half of this, and the remainder is unexplained. The V and J calls and clone size were taken over from that table, and D and trimming were inferred from the DNA. The sample table lists some 100,000 clones, roughly 82% of them with a count of one. The ten top clones hold about 10% of the sample.

Notes on this clone: Its antigen target is currently unknown. Base qualities are not provided; no much larger clone lies one nucleotide away.

CDR1 and CDR2, per the germline V gene, are SGHRS and YFSETQ. V and J lose 0 bases and 3 bases, and a span of 28 bases separates them. The cysteine opens and the phenylalanine closes a CDR3 of 20 amino acids. Only the CDR3 DNA is retained, 60 bases long and in frame from the first base. This receptor was taken from a man aged 50 to 60 in good health and CMV-seronegative. The sequenced sample consisted of PBMCs. The chain was built from TRBV5-1 and TRBJ2-7; TRBD2 could be the D gene, as 6 bases match. For the CDR3, the sequence is CASSLARGTPTMNLIYEQYF. In nucleotide form, the sequence is TGCGCCAGCAGCTTGGCCCGCGGGACCCCAACCATGAACCTAATCTACGAGCAGTACTTC.